This TCR beta chain was captured by sequencing in a study of cytomegalovirus exposure and HLA in healthy donors. Study information: Clustering assigned over 70% of the roughly 430 genotyped donors to the Caucasian-associated ancestry cluster. General observations from the study: The study found most TCR sequences rare, yet found some public TCRs in many donors. Reportedly, diagnosis of cytomegalovirus status by the classifier showed high specificity and sensitivity.

Vbeta (60) and Jbeta (13) primers were used in the PCR. Clones were sequenced by immunoSEQ multiplex PCR, and TCRdb holds only the in-frame ones, with some missing. This sample has 65,000 or so clones; around 73% occur once, and the top ten carry around 3%. Concerning this clone itself: Its antigen is still unknown.

This CDR3 is 13 amino acids long. Germline CDR1 reads MDHEN; CDR2 reads SYDVKM. V lost 8 bases to trimming and J lost 2 bases, with 13 bases between them. The receptor comes from a girl aged 5-17 years in good health and CMV-seropositive. This sequence joins TRBV28 and TRBJ2-7; D may be TRBD2 (5 bases). The sample taken for sequencing was PBMCs. CDR3 DNA: TGTGCCAGCGGGCTAGCACCCACCTACGAGCAGTACTTC. Protein product: CASGLAPTYEQYF.